The next 28 T cell receptor beta chains were all read from a single sample in a study of shared clonotypes between healthy human individuals. This table comes from immunoSEQ multiplex PCR, and its TCRdb copy is limited to in-frame clones, with some not included. The repertoire has 550,000 to 800,000 clones, 90% of them found once; the top ten carry 34%. Material: memory CD8+ T cells from PBMCs. Subset: CD45RO+ cells pooled with CCR7-negative TemRA cells. These receptors were taken from a man aged 18 to 29 in good health. Some clones in this sample may be carry-over from other donors' samples.

The chain joins TRBV28 to TRBJ2-7; TRBD2 agrees at 8 bases. This CDR3 contains 14 residues. Germline-derived CDR1 and CDR2 are MDHEN and SYDVKM. V gave up 6 bases and J gave up 1 base; unmatched junction bases: 5. The DNA of the CDR3 is TGTGCCAGCAGACAAGCGGGAGAGTCCTACGAGCAGTACTTC. Translation gives CASRQAGESYEQYF.

The chain joins TRBV5-8 to TRBJ1-5, with a possible D match to TRBD1 (5 bases). CDR3 length: 15 residues. Germline V gene lookup returns CDR1 SGHTS and CDR2 YDEGEE. Deletions cut 0 bases from V and 5 bases from J, with 12 bases between. CDR3 in amino acids: CASSLGIRAYQPQHF. The CDR3 nucleotides are TGTGCCAGCAGCTTGGGGATCAGGGCGTATCAGCCCCAGCATTTT. Variable domain in full (rest from reference TRBV5-8 and TRBJ1-5): EAGVTQSPTHLIKTRGQQATLRCSPISGHTSVYWYQQALGLGLQFLLWYDEGEERNRGNFPPRFSGRQFPNYSSELNVNALELEDSALYLCASSLGIRAYQPQHFGDGTRLSIL.

The CDR3 region has the DNA TGTGCCAGCAGCCCGACACAGGGGAGCACTGAAGCTTTCTTT. It translates to CASSPTQGSTEAFF. The genes are TRBV6-4 and TRBJ1-1; 7 nucleotides agree with TRBD1. J was trimmed by 4 bases and V by 6 bases; bases with no gene match: 8. The CDR3 totals 14 residues. The germline gives CDR1 MRHNA, CDR2 SNTAGT.

The chain is built from TRBV9 and TRBJ2-7, with D possibly matching TRBD2 (6 bases). V was trimmed by 4 bases and J by 5 bases, leaving 13 bases between them. The CDR3 length is 13 residues. From germline, CDR1 is SGDLS and CDR2 YYNGEE. The CDR3 DNA follows: TGTGCCAGCAGCCTAGGGCTAGCGAACGAGCAGTACTTC. The encoded protein is CASSLGLANEQYF. The entire variable domain, with the rest obtained from reference TRBV9 and TRBJ2-7, is as follows: DSGVTQTPKHLITATGQRVTLRCSPRSGDLSVYWYQQSLDQGLQFLIQYYNGEERAKGNILERFSAQQFPDLHSELNLSSLELGDSALYFCASSLGLANEQYFGPGTRLTVT.

This sequence joins TRBV7-6 and TRBJ2-1, with 11 bases that match TRBD2. Trimming cost V 4 bases and J 7 bases; bases outside gene matches: 18. The germline V gene has CDR1 SGHVS and CDR2 FNYEAQ. CDR3 size: 19 residues. Here the CDR3 DNA reads TGTGCCAGCAGCTATGACTCGGGACTAGCGGTTTCGTTGGAGAATGAGCAGTTCTTC. This sequence encodes CASSYDSGLAVSLENEQFF.

The genes are TRBV28 and TRBJ2-1; 10 bases map to TRBD2. CDR3 length: 14 amino acids. With V trimmed by 7 bases and J by 6 bases, 6 bases remained unmatched. Germline values: CDR1 MDHEN, CDR2 SYDVKM. The CDR3 nucleotides are TGTGCCAGCACGGCTAGCGGGAGCGGCAATGAGCAGTTCTTC. Amino acids: CASTASGSGNEQFF. Full variable domain (rest looked up from reference TRBV28 and TRBJ2-1): DVKVTQSSRYLVKRTGEKVFLECVQDMDHENMFWYRQDPGLGLRLIYFSYDVKMKEKGDIPEGYSVSREKKERFSLILESASTNQTSMYLCASTASGSGNEQFFGPGTRLTVL.

This chain connects TRBV30 to TRBJ2-5, with D possibly being TRBD1 (5 bases). This CDR3 has 12 residues. V was cut by 4 bases and J by 4 bases, with 10 bases left in between. Per the germline V gene, CDR1 is GTSNPN and CDR2 is SVGIG (reference sequence). CDR3 nucleotides: TGTGCCTGGAACCAGGGCCCAGAGACCCAGTACTTC. Translating it yields CAWNQGPETQYF.

The V call is TRBV4-1, the J call TRBJ1-3; possibly TRBD1 for D (5 bases). Germline CDR1 reads MGHRA; CDR2 reads YSYEKL. V dropped 4 bases and J dropped 6 bases, with 19 bases sitting between them. The CDR3 runs to 16 residues. CDR3 sequence: CASSRMTGLLENTIYF. The DNA of the CDR3 is TGCGCCAGCAGCCGGATGACGGGGCTATTGGAAAACACCATATATTTT.

The chain joins TRBV5-8 to TRBJ2-7; 10 bases match TRBD2. This CDR3 region has 16 residues. V gave up 4 bases and J gave up 2 bases; unmatched junction bases: 9. Germline-derived CDR1 and CDR2 are SGHTS and YDEGEE. The CDR3 here is CASSQEGSGRAYEQYF. CDR3 DNA: TGTGCCAGCAGCCAAGAGGGGAGCGGGAGGGCCTACGAGCAGTACTTC.

The CDR3 bases are TGCGCCAGCAGTTTCAGATTGAACACTGAAGCTTTCTTT. Protein sequence: CASSFRLNTEAFF. The chain is built from TRBV5-1 and TRBJ1-1; no clear D. Trimming shortened V by 5 bases and J by 0 bases, and 8 bases separated the two germline ends. CDR1 and CDR2 (germline): SGHRS, YFSETQ. The CDR3 contains 13 residues.

The V gene is TRBV10-3, the J gene TRBJ2-1; D not resolved. CDR1 is ENHRY and CDR2 is SYGVKD in the germline V gene. The V gene lost 7 bases and the J gene lost 7 bases, with 8 bases spanning the gap. This CDR3 is built from 11 residues. This CDR3 reads CAIKVGNEQFF. The CDR3 DNA sequence: TGTGCCATCAAAGTGGGAAATGAGCAGTTCTTC.

The chain links TRBV13 to TRBJ2-7; 8 bases map to TRBD1. CDR1 is PRHDT, CDR2 FYEKMQ, per germline (reference sequence). CDR3 length equals 16 residues. The trim removed 5 bases at V and 3 bases at J, leaving 12 bases unmatched. CDR3 loop: CASSPSGQGRLYEQYF. In nucleotides, the CDR3 is TGTGCCAGCAGCCCATCCGGACAGGGCCGCCTCTACGAGCAGTACTTC. The full variable domain, in which reference TRBV13 and TRBJ2-7 provide the parts outside the CDR3, is AAGVIQSPRHLIKEKRETATLKCYPIPRHDTVYWYQQGPGQDPQFLISFYEKMQSDKGSIPDRFSAQQFSDYHSELNMSSLELGDSALYFCASSPSGQGRLYEQYFGPGTRLTVT.

The gene calls are TRBV6-5 and TRBJ2-7; D gene unclear. V was shortened by 5 bases and J by 3 bases, with 14 bases between the two germline ends. CDR3 size: 14 residues. Germline assignment: CDR1 MNHEY and CDR2 SVGAGI. The CDR3 DNA follows: TGTGCCAGCAGTGAAGGCCCGGATCACTACGAGCAGTACTTC. As protein: CASSEGPDHYEQYF.

This rearrangement joins TRBV4-3 to TRBJ1-3; D uncertain. The CDR3 consists of 19 residues. The germline gives CDR1 LGHNA, CDR2 YSLEER. The V gene lost 0 bases and the J gene lost 0 bases, with 18 bases spanning the gap. In nucleotides, the CDR3 is TGCGCCAGCAGCCAAGATCCTTCGAGGGTCTCAGGCTCTGGAAACACCATATATTTT. Its translation: CASSQDPSRVSGSGNTIYF.

A note on this clone: This specimen includes other DNA sequences encoding the same CDR3. The V call is TRBV11-2, the J call TRBJ2-7; D not resolved. CDR1 and CDR2 from the germline V gene are SGHAT and FQNNGV. The CDR3 sequence is 10 residues long. Trimming removed 4 bases at V and 3 bases at J, with 1 base between. The CDR3 here is CASSYYEQYF. Written as DNA, the CDR3 is TGTGCCAGCAGCTACTACGAGCAGTACTTC.

The chain links TRBV6-6 to TRBJ1-4; tentatively, D is TRBD1 (5 bases). This CDR3 spans 15 amino acids. Looked up from germline, CDR1 is MNHNY and CDR2 is SVGAGI (reference sequence). Trimming removed 4 bases from V and 7 bases from J, with 16 bases in between. In DNA, the CDR3 is TGTGCCAGCAGTTGGGGACTCGGGGCGGTTGAAAAACTGTTTTTT. Amino acids: CASSWGLGAVEKLFF.

This clone turned up a few times. The chain employs TRBV7-8 and TRBJ2-2; D might be TRBD1 or TRBD2, each matching 5 bases. Germline CDR1 SGHVS, CDR2 FQNEAQ. Trimming took off 10 bases at V and 2 bases at J, with 23 bases between the two ends. The CDR3 has 17 amino acids. In DNA form, the CDR3 reads TGTGCCACCTCGAAAACCAGGGAGACCGCAAACACCGGGGAGCTGTTTTTT. It translates to CATSKTRETANTGELFF.

The V call is TRBV27, the J call TRBJ1-2, with D possibly matching TRBD1 (5 bases). Germline-derived CDR1 and CDR2 are MNHEY and SMNVEV (reference sequence). The CDR3 loop spans 15 amino acids. The V end lost 4 bases, the J end lost 3 bases, and 15 bases lay between the germline ends. The CDR3 DNA reads as TGTGCCAGCAGTTCCCGACTCGCAGGGCACTATGGCTACACCTTC. Translated, it gives CASSSRLAGHYGYTF.

The V and J genes are TRBV7-9 and TRBJ2-5, with TRBD2 matching over 15 bases. TRBJ2-7 explains the end of the DNA better; the J call may be wrong. The CDR3 has 19 amino acids. Germline V CDR1 and CDR2: SEHNR, FQNEAQ (reference sequence). The chain's CDR3 is CASSLPGLAGGMSSYEQYF. The CDR3 coding sequence is TGTGCCAGCAGCTTGCCGGGACTAGCGGGAGGTATGAGCTCCTACGAGCAGTACTTC.

This rearrangement joins TRBV6-6 to TRBJ2-7, with D perhaps matching TRBD2 (6 bases). Per the germline V gene, CDR1 is MNHNY and CDR2 is SVGAGI (reference sequence). Trimming left V 2 bases short and J 4 bases short, with 15 bases between. This CDR3 region has 15 residues. DNA for the CDR3: TGTGCCAGCAGTTACCCACCGGGCGGGGTTTACGAGCAGTACTTC. Translating gives CASSYPPGGVYEQYF.

The chain joins TRBV25-1 to TRBJ2-1; 8 bases are a match to TRBD1. CDR3 size: 17 residues. V trimming: 3 bases; J trimming: 6 bases; junction bases outside the gene matches: 13. Germline V gene lookup returns CDR1 MGHDK and CDR2 SYGVNS. The CDR3 region has the DNA TGTGCCAGCAGTGATTTACTCGGCCAGGGGGCTCTCAATGAGCAGTTCTTC. Its translation: CASSDLLGQGALNEQFF.

The chain has TRBV5-1 and TRBJ1-6, with D uncertain. Germline assignment: CDR1 SGHRS and CDR2 YFSETQ. The germline V and J ends were trimmed by 6 bases and 7 bases, with 14 bases remaining between them. CDR3 length equals 14 residues. CDR3 nucleotides: TGCGCCAGCACGTCTGAGAACCTGAATTCACCCCTCCACTTT. Amino acids: CASTSENLNSPLHF.

The chain recombines TRBV19 with TRBJ2-1; TRBD2 aligns across 7 bases. J was trimmed by 4 bases and V by 6 bases; bases with no gene match: 6. CDR3 length: 14 amino acids. The germline CDR1 and CDR2 sequences are LNHDA and SQIVND (reference sequence). CDR3 nucleotide sequence: TGTGCCAGTAGGAGCGGGGAGGGATACAATGAGCAGTTCTTC. It translates to CASRSGEGYNEQFF.

J is TRBJ2-7 and V is TRBV7-9; 9 nucleotides align to TRBD2. CDR1 is SEHNR and CDR2 is FQNEAQ in the germline V gene (reference sequence). Trimming removed 2 bases from V and 4 bases from J; junction bases left unmatched: 6. The CDR3 consists of 15 residues. The CDR3 bases are TGTGCCAGCAGCTTAACGGCGGGAGGGGGTTACGAGCAGTACTTC. Amino acids: CASSLTAGGGYEQYF.

The rearrangement links TRBV4-1 to TRBJ2-7; 10 nucleotides line up with TRBD1. The V and J ends lost 1 base and 5 bases, in that order; junction bases with no gene match: 8. This CDR3 has 16 residues. CDR1 and CDR2 (germline): MGHRA, YSYEKL. The CDR3 loop is CASSQGPGTGADEQYF. Here the CDR3 DNA reads TGCGCCAGCAGCCAAGGGCCCGGGACAGGGGCCGACGAGCAGTACTTC.

A word on this clone: Additional DNA sequences in this sample encode the identical CDR3. The chain recombines TRBV11-2 with TRBJ2-7, with D tentatively TRBD1 or TRBD2 (5 bases each). Trimming removed 1 base from V and 3 bases from J, with 7 bases in between. The CDR3 contains 13 residues. In germline, CDR1 is SGHAT, CDR2 FQNNGV. The CDR3 spells CASSLGGVYEQYF. CDR3 DNA: TGTGCCAGCAGCTTAGGAGGGGTCTACGAGCAGTACTTC.

The chain joins TRBV5-5 to TRBJ1-2; D is uncertain. There are 14 residues in the CDR3. Deletions cut 4 bases from V and 0 bases from J, with 10 bases between. Germline CDR1 is SGHKS and CDR2 is YYEKEE (reference sequence). CDR3 amino acids: CASSRPGANYGYTF. The CDR3 DNA is TGTGCCAGCAGCAGACCGGGAGCTAACTATGGCTACACCTTC.

The chain's CDR3 is CASSSGTLRVSETQYF. CDR3 DNA sequence: TGTGCCAGCAGTTCCGGGACCCTTAGGGTCTCGGAGACCCAGTACTTC. The chain is built from TRBV27 and TRBJ2-5; D may match TRBD1 or TRBD2 (5 bases each). Trimming stripped 4 bases from V and 5 bases from J, with 20 bases between. The CDR3 is made up of 16 amino acids. Per the germline V gene, CDR1 is MNHEY and CDR2 is SMNVEV (reference sequence).